Listed below are T cell receptor beta chains from one sample, sequenced in a study of control samples from healthy donors and cancer patients. TCRdb's copy holds only in-frame clones and misses some; the assay was immunoSEQ multiplex PCR. Among about 44,000 clones listed, over 65% were seen once. Material for sequencing was formalin-fixed, paraffin-embedded tissue. These receptors originate from a male donor with melanoma. CDR3s leave out the opening cysteine and the closing phenylalanine or tryptophan. Fields, in order: CDR3 protein, J gene, V gene.

ASSILGTGGMQPQH | TRBJ1-5 | TRBV19
ASSLVTGGWSDTQY | TRBJ2-3 | TRBV5-1
ATSSKGRSREHPYNEQF | TRBJ2-1 | TRBV15
ASSPLTSGRAPEQF | TRBJ2-1 | TRBV7-6
ASSLPRDLIQPQY | NA | TRBV28
ASSLDRGYNEQF | TRBJ2-1 | TRBV9
ASGPIAYNEQF | TRBJ2-1 | TRBV6-5
ASSLSGGDQPQH | TRBJ1-5 | TRBV5-5
ASSRAGPNYGYT | TRBJ1-2 | TRBV14
SASGILAKNIQY | TRBJ2-4 | TRBV20-1
ASSREQSGANVLT | TRBJ2-6 | TRBV18
ASSSPRSGRINEQY | TRBJ2-7 | TRBV6-2/TRBV6-3
ASSTQTSASYNEQF | TRBJ2-1 | TRBV19
ASSLGVIQETQY | TRBJ2-5 | TRBV5-1
SVETGGANTGELF | TRBJ2-2 | TRBV29-1
ASSPTVGTSRSTGELF | TRBJ2-2 | TRBV28
AWSPLGGGQVGEQY | TRBJ2-7 | TRBV30
ASSPRQEYYGYT | TRBJ1-2 | TRBV7-9
ASSVGGDGIGELF | TRBJ2-2 | TRBV9
ASSIGVSTGELF | TRBJ2-2 | TRBV19
ASSQELAGGFFTDTQY | TRBJ2-3 | TRBV4-2
ASSFGQAHQPPLH | TRBJ1-6 | TRBV28
ASCYLNTGELF | TRBJ2-2 | TRBV2
ASNPGQGSNIQY | TRBJ2-4 | TRBV6-5
ASSLRRELAKNIQY | TRBJ2-4 | TRBV5-6
ASSDPATGELF | TRBJ2-2 | TRBV10-1
ASSQIPTGGTQY | TRBJ2-5 | TRBV3-1/TRBV3-2
ASRRTGYNSNQPQH | TRBJ1-5 | TRBV2
ASSSSGFRPYEQY | TRBJ2-7 | TRBV6-6
AWNANTGELF | TRBJ2-2 | TRBV30
ASSLSPGAANEQF | TRBJ2-1 | TRBV5-1
ASSQVSSGTGELF | TRBJ2-2 | TRBV14
ASSLGPDRETQY | TRBJ2-5 | TRBV27
ASSLWQAIAKNIQY | TRBJ2-4 | TRBV28
ASSSWTRSNPGELF | TRBJ2-2 | TRBV19
ASSSKGTGPPLH | TRBJ1-6 | TRBV7-9
ASSQAIGSEQY | TRBJ2-7 | TRBV23-1
ASSLKHHRGLSYNEQF | TRBJ2-1 | TRBV5-4
ASSLAGLGQSYSSYNEQF | TRBJ2-1 | TRBV5-1
ASSYRLAPYNEQF | TRBJ2-1 | TRBV6-5
ASSELSSGPDNEQF | TRBJ2-1 | TRBV25-1
ASSLETGGTDTQY | TRBJ2-3 | TRBV5-1
ASRTTANSNQPQH | TRBJ1-5 | TRBV19
ATQTSKTSYEQY | TRBJ2-7 | TRBV28
ASSEATEDSNQPQH | TRBJ1-5 | TRBV6-1
ASSPGGLNEQY | TRBJ2-7 | TRBV27